This T cell receptor beta chain was identified during a study of regulatory T cells in long-lasting Graves disease. Whole-study results and caveats: Persistent patients shared more public clonotypes (approximately 2,700) than newly diagnosed patients (under 1,000).

The table lists this clonotype with a few counts. Its antigen is unknown. Investigators prepared the TCR beta libraries by applying iRepertoire HTBI primers and Arm-PCR of CDR3 regions. TCRdb independently ran MiXCR on the multiplex PCR reads; one entry per CDR3 protein. The data show about 520,000 distinct CDR3 sequences, with around 12% seen just once and 8% to 10% held by the top ten. Specified time point: newly diagnosed GD, antithyroid drugs for less than 3 months. The TCR library was prepared using RNA isolated from PBMCs. With 4 bases clipped from V and 5 bases from J, the junction kept 11 bases outside the gene matches. Looked up from germline, CDR1 is SGDLS and CDR2 is YYNGEE. This CDR3 spans 15 amino acids. This sample was shared with a second study, whose subject was T cells in Graves' hyperthyroidism and ophthalmopathy.

The material sequenced was peripheral blood mononuclear cells (PBMCs), taken at new diagnosis, from a patient treated with antithyroid drugs. The chain links TRBV9 to TRBJ2-5; 7 bases map to TRBD1. The sequence derives from a woman in her 30s with Graves disease. CDR3 amino acids: CASSSRDRPEETQYF. The DNA of the CDR3 is TGTGCCAGCAGCTCCCGGGACAGACCTGAGGAGACCCAGTACTTC.